This T cell receptor (beta chain) was sequenced during a study of T-cell memory formation after mild COVID-19. The CDR3 loop spans 12 amino acids. Germline V gives CDR1 SGHTA, CDR2 FQGTGA. V was pared by 5 bases and J by 8 bases, with 11 bases between. This clonotype has more than one count but fewer than ten. MiXCR was run by TCRdb on the 5' RACE reads, yielding one entry per CDR3 protein. The sample holds more than 120,000 distinct CDR3 sequences, about 19% seen once. The chain carries TRBV7-3 and TRBJ2-3; D is unresolved. The material sequenced was PBMCs or a T cell subset sorted from them (not recorded which). This TCR came from an adult woman who had mild COVID-19 (a few samples of this study predate the infection). Cell type and time point are not known. In nucleotides, the CDR3 is TGTGCCAGCAGCGAGGAACCCGGTACGCAGTATTTT. It specifies CASSEEPGTQYF.